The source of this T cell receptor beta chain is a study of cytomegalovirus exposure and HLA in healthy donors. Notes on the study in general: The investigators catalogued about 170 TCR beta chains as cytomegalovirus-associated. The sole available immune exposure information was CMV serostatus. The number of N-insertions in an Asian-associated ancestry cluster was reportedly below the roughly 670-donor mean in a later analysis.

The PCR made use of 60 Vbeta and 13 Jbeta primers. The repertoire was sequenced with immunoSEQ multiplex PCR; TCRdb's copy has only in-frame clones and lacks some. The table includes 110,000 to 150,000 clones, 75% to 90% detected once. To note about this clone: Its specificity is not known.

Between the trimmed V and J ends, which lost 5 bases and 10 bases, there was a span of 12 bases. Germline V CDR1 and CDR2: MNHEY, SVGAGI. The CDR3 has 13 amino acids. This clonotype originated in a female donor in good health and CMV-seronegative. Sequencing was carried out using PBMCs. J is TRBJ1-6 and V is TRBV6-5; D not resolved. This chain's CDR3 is CASSPGSGSPLHF. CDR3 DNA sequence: TGTGCCAGCAGTCCGGGATCGGGATCACCCCTCCACTTT.